The clone carrying this T cell receptor (beta chain) turned up a few times. Its antigen is not known. This may be a read error, as it is one base from a much larger clone. The sample belongs to a study of blood T cells in healthy people across ages. Study-level findings and limits: Naive T cell percentage and TCR beta diversity correlated strongly. Diversity estimates drawn from one million T cells were deemed underestimates.

The germline V and J ends were trimmed by 0 bases and 7 bases, with 13 bases remaining between them. Per the germline V gene, CDR1 is SQVTM and CDR2 is ANQGSEA. This CDR3 contains 13 residues. PCR was performed a second time for roughly 7 to 12 cycles using a sample-barcoded 5' primer and a J-beta primer mix. One entry per CDR3 protein results from TCRdb running MiXCR on the 5' RACE reads. The sample records under 800,000 distinct CDR3 sequences, about 42% being singletons. This TCR was sampled from an older woman in good health. The rearrangement joins TRBV29-1 to TRBJ2-7; possibly TRBD1 for D (5 bases). The specimen was blood. The CDR3 region is CSVEENRPREQYF. In DNA form, the CDR3 reads TGCAGCGTTGAAGAGAACAGGCCCCGGGAGCAGTACTTC.